A single TCR beta chain is shown here with its context. This sample is drawn from a study of T cell changes during pregnancy in multiple sclerosis. The table came from immunoSEQ multiplex PCR; TCRdb's copy has only in-frame clones and leaves some out. The sample has under 150,000 clones, about 96% seen once. CDR1 and CDR2 (germline): SGHDN, FVKESK. The V gene end was trimmed by 5 bases and the J gene end by 4 bases; junction bases not matched to a gene: 5. The CDR3 has 15 amino acids. This sequence originates from a female donor with multiple sclerosis, enrolled in a pregnancy study. The source was peripheral blood, collected after pregnancy. The chain employs TRBV14 and TRBJ2-1, with 10 bases identical to TRBD2. The CDR3 sequence is CASSNLAGDYNEQFF. The CDR3 DNA reads as TGTGCCAGCAGCAACCTAGCGGGAGATTACAATGAGCAGTTCTTC.